The T cell receptor (beta chain) described here comes from a study of T cell responses to AZD1222 COVID-19 vaccine. Study-level findings and limits: Baseline testing showed seropositivity in only a handful of AZD1222 recipients. Donors, mostly white British, included more females; clonal diversity was possibly underestimated.

Generated by immunoSEQ multiplex PCR, the TCRdb table keeps only in-frame clones and is missing some. The table has 130,000 to 150,000 clones, 86% seen once; the top ten hold about 4.8%. Second-dose schedules of about 4 or about 12 weeks were combined. The CDR3 totals 14 residues. V was pared by 4 bases and J by 4 bases, with 13 bases between. Germline values: CDR1 SNHLY, CDR2 FYNNEI. Worth noting for this clone: The antigen remains undetermined.

The source of this sequence is an adult who received the AZD1222 COVID-19 vaccine. V gene TRBV2 combines with J gene TRBJ1-1; D remains unclear. Sequences were derived from peripheral blood, sampled 28 days after the second AZD1222 dose. The CDR3 sequence: CASSVEREGTEAFF. The CDR3 bases are TGTGCCAGCAGTGTGGAAAGGGAGGGCACTGAAGCTTTCTTT.